This T cell receptor beta chain originates from a study of human T cells and chemical hapten exposure (dated by TCRdb to about 2021). Regarding the research as a whole: For sensitization, 2% DPC in acetone was applied to a roughly 2 cm by roughly 2 cm area of upper inner arm skin. Most of the patients in the cohort were female, and the cohort covered alopecia areata with under or over 50% scalp involvement, alopecia totalis and alopecia universalis. Blood was sampled from patients pre-sensitization (week 0) and at 2, 6 and about 24 weeks after DPC sensitization. In alopecia patients, the study followed how the peripheral blood TCR repertoire changed in vivo over primary and secondary sensitization to diphenylcyclopropenone (DPC), a hapten. The libraries were sequenced as a pool, and the TCR yield per sample differed mostly because of small variations in library volumes within the pool. Patch testing on the upper back used Finn chambers containing 0.01% DPC, with scoring done after 6 days according to International Contact Dermatitis Research Group standards. Blood for TCR sequencing was provided by twenty-nine alopecia patients at one to four time points (pre-sensitization, 2, 6 and 24 weeks). Throughout the study period of around 25 weeks, patients also received therapeutic DPC doses to the scalp every week. What the work shows at the level of the full study, not this receptor alone: Expanded TCRs formed significantly more large CDR3 similarity clusters than pre-sensitization or healthy control sets, consistent with antigen-driven responses. Patch test score was positively correlated with the number of PT1 expanded TCRs, with significance at thresholds 8, 16 and 32 but not at 4. Repeated subsampling changed both the strength of the expansion versus patch-test correlation and the threshold at which that correlation became significant. Because every patient had alopecia, a presumed autoimmune disease, the patients' immune response might differ from that of healthy individuals. DPC sensitization did not change how many TCRs were above 1 in 1000 frequency, and no evidence was found of alterations in global repertoire structure.

The sample holds many counts of this clonotype. Its antigen is still unknown. Base qualities are missing; no much larger clone stands one base away. Looking up the germline V gene yields CDR1 SGHTA and CDR2 FQGNSA. A distance of 18 bases separates the germline ends of V and J, which lose 5 bases and 2 bases respectively. Including cysteine and phenylalanine, the CDR3 has 16 amino acids. Of the read, only the CDR3 DNA is kept; its 48 bases are in frame from base 1. Sample time point, as interpreted from the label and publication: pre-sensitization, week 0. This sample's treatment or condition label indicates: therapeutic diphenylcyclopropenone sensitization with weekly scalp DPC. At every patch-test visit, the blood draw took place before the patch test was put on. Eligible patients were aged 18 to 70, diagnosed with alopecia, deemed suitable for DPC therapy, and excluded if pregnant. Unfractionated whole blood was collected in Tempus Blood RNA tubes, and total RNA was extracted from that blood.

Library preparation employed RACE. Sequencing was carried out with a NextSeq 500. During library preparation, unique molecular identifiers were attached to individual cDNA molecules so that TCRs could be counted in a quantitative, reproducible way. Both TCR alpha and TCR beta chains were sequenced from each blood RNA sample. Regarding the original processing steps: A median of approximately 100,000 TCRs per sample was observed, with a range of about 20,000 to 690,600. V, J and CDR3 annotation of the TCR reads was performed with the Decombinator software suite. For PS versus PT1 abundance plots, all samples were subsampled to the same number of TCRs (28,000). Expanded TCRs were defined as absent before sensitization and observed at least eight times at the 2-week time point. Starting from the raw public reads, TCRdb applied fastp trimming at Q25, assembled clones with MiXCR and retained in-frame beta chains. Entries that share a CDR3 protein sequence are merged under the most common genes and DNA. The V and J calls and clone size are TCRdb's, not the authors'. This sample gives 270,000 or so distinct CDR3 sequences in total; approximately 8% of them show up just once. The top ten hold around 1.2% of the sample.

This receptor was identified in a man aged 18-30 years with alopecia areata. Some clones in this sample may be carry-over from other donors' samples. The source material was whole blood, sampled in connection with sensitization to the hapten diphenylcyclopropenone (DPC). The rearranged segments are TRBV7-2 and TRBJ1-2; no D segment can be confidently identified. Read as DNA, the sequence is TGTGCCAGCAGCGCCCACCCAATAGAAGTCAACTATGGCTACACCTTC. It translates as CASSAHPIEVNYGYTF. When the CDR3 is completed using the reference TRBV7-2 and TRBJ1-2 genes on either side, the full variable domain is GAGVSQSPSNKVTEKGKDVELRCDPISGHTALYWYRQSLGQGLEFLIYFQGNSAPDKSGLPSDRFSAERTGGSVSTLTIQRTQQEDSAVYLCASSAHPIEVNYGYTFGSGTRLTVV.